This T cell receptor (beta chain) derives from a study of CD8+ T cells in alopecia areata. This clone occurred a few times. What it binds is not known. Following RNA extraction, reverse transcription yielded cDNA that acted as the sequencing template. TCRdb's table, derived via immunoSEQ multiplex PCR, lists solely in-frame clones and lacks some. Altogether 110,000 or so clones are present, around 59% being singletons, with the ten largest covering less than 25%. Study results and limitations: Patients shared TCRs less clearly than mice did, possibly owing to HLA. Especially in alopecia totalis/universalis, lesional scalp showed greater clonality than normal scalp did. Scalp sample sequencing also detects resident alphabeta T cells of normal skin.

There are 13 residues in the CDR3. Germline V gene sequence: CDR1 SGHDT, CDR2 YYEEEE. Sequencing input: CD8+ T cells sorted from blood. The chain carries TRBV5-6 and TRBJ2-5, with 11 bases lining up with TRBD1. Matching the DNA end better, TRBJ2-7 makes the J call doubtful. This TCR was sampled from a human donor in good health. DNA of the CDR3: TGTGCCAGCAGCCAAGGGACAGGGGGCGAGCAGTACTTC. This gives the protein CASSQGTGGEQYF.